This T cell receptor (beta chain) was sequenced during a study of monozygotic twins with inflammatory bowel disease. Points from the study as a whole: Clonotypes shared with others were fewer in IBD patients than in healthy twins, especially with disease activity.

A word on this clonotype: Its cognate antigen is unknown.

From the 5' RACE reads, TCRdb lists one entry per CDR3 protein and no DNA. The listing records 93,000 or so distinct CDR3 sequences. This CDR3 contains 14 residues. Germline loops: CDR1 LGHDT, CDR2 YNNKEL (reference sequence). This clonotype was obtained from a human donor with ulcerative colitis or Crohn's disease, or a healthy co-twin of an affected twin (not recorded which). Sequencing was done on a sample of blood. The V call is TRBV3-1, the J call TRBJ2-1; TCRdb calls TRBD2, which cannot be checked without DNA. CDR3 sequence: CASSQDPSGNEQFF.